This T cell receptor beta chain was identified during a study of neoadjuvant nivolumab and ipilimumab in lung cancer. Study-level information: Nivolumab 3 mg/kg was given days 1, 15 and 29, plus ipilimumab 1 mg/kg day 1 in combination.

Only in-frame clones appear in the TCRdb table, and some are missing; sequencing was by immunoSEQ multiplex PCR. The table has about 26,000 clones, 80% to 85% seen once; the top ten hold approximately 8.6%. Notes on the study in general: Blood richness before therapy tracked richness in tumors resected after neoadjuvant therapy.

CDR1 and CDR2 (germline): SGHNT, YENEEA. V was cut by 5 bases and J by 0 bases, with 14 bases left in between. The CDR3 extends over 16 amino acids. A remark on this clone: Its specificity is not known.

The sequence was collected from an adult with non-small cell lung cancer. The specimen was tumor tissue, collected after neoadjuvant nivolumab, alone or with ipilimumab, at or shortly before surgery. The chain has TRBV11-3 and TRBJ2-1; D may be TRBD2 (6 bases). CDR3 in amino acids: CASSPIGGGSYNEQFF. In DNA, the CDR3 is TGTGCCAGCAGCCCCATTGGGGGAGGCTCCTACAATGAGCAGTTCTTC.